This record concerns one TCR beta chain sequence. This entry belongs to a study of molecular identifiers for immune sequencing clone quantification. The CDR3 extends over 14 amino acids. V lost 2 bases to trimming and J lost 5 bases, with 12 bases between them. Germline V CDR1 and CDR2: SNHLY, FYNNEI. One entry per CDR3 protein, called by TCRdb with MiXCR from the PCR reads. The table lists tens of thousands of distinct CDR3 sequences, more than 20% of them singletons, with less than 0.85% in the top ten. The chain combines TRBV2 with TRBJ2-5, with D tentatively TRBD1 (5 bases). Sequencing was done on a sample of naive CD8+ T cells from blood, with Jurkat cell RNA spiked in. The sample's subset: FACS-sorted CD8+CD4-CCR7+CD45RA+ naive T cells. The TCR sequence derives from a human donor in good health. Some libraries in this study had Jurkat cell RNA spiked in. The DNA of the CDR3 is TGTGCCAGCAGTGAACCCGGGTCAGGGGAGACCCAGTACTTC. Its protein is CASSEPGSGETQYF.